This T cell receptor (beta chain) was recorded in a study of T cells after yellow fever vaccination. Study-level findings and limits: A minor fraction of clonotypes spanned both CD4 and CD8 compartments.

In TCRdb, the 5' RACE reads were re-called with MiXCR into one record per CDR3 protein. The table records about 320,000 distinct CDR3 sequences, about 10% of them present only once. In the case of this clonotype: No antigen is known for it.

This specimen consisted of CD4+ T cells sorted from PBMCs, obtained 45 days after the yellow fever booster vaccination. The origin of this receptor is a young man who received the YFV17D yellow fever vaccine.

The CDR3 sequence is CASSREYAATYEQYF. The CDR3 coding sequence is TGCGCCAGCAGCCGAGAATACGCAGCCACCTACGAGCAGTACTTC. The rearrangement uses TRBV4-3 and TRBJ2-7; D is unresolved. Trimming left V 4 bases short and J 2 bases short, with 15 bases between. CDR3 length: 15 amino acids. Germline loops: CDR1 LGHNA, CDR2 YSLEER.